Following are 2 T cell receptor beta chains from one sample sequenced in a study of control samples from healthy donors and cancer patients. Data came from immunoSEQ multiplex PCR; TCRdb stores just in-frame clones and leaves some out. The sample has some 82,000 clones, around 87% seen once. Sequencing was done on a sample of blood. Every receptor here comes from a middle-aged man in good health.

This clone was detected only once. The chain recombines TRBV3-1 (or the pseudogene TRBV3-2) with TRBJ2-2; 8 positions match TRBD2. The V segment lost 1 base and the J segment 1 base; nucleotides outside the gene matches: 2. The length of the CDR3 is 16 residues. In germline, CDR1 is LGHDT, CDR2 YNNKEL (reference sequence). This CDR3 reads CASSQAREGNTGELFF. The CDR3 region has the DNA TGTGCCAGCAGCCAAGCTCGGGAGGGGAACACCGGGGAGCTGTTTTTT.

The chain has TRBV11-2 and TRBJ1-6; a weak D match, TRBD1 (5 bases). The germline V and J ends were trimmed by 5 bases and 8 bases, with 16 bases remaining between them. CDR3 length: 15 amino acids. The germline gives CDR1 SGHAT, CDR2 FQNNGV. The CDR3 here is CASSLTPGLDSPLHF. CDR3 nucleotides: TGTGCCAGCAGCCTCACGCCAGGGCTAGATTCACCCCTCCACTTT.